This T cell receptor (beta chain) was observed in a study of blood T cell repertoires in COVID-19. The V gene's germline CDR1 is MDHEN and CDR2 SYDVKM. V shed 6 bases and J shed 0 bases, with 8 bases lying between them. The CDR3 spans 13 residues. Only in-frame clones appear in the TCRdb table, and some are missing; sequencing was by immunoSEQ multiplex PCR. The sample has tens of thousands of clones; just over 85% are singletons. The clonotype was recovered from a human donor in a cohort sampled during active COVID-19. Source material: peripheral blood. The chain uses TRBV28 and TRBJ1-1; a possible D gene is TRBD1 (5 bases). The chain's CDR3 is CASRTDLNTEAFF. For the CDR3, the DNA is TGTGCCAGCAGGACAGACTTGAACACTGAAGCTTTCTTT.